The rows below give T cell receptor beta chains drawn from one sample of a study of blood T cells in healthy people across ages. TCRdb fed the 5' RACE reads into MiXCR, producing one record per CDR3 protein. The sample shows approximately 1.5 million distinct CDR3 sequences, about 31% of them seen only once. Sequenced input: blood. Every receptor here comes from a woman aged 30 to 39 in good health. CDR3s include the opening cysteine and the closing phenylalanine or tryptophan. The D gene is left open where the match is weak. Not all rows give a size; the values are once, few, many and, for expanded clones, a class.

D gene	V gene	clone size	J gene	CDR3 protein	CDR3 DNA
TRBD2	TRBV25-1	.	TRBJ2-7	CASTGGTSNYEQYF	TGTGCCAGCACCGGGGGGACCTCAAACTACGAGCAGTACTTC
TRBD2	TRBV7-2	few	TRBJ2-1	CASSSPTSGRANEQFF	TGTGCCAGCAGTTCCCCGACTAGCGGGAGGGCCAATGAGCAGTTCTTC
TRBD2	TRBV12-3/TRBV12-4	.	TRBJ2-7	CASHHFPGGLYNEQYF	TGTGCCAGCCACCACTTCCCGGGGGGACTGTACAATGAGCAGTACTTC
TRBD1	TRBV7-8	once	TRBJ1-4	CASSLDNAGGGLYYEKLFF	TGTGCCAGCAGCTTAGATAACGCAGGGGGCGGCTTATATTATGAAAAACTGTTTTTT
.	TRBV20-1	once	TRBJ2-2	CSTRAARLFTGELFF	TGCAGTACTAGAGCAGCCCGTCTCTTCACCGGGGAGCTGTTTTTT
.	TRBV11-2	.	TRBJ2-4	CASSLGSATKNIQYF	TGTGCCAGCAGCTTAGGGAGCGCCACCAAAAACATTCAGTACTTC
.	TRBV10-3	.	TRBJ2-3	CAIRVPSTDTQYF	TGTGCCATCAGGGTGCCTAGCACAGATACGCAGTATTTT
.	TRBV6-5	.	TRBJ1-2	CASRTNGANYGYTF	TGTGCCAGCAGGACTAACGGGGCGAACTATGGCTACACCTTC
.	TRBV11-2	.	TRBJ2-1	CASSLGPGREQFF	TGTGCCAGCAGCTTAGGGCCCGGAAGGGAGCAGTTCTTC
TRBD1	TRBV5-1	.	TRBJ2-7	CASRLDRIYEQYF	TGCGCCAGCAGACTGGACAGGATCTACGAGCAGTACTTC
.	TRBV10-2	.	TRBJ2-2	CASSVFGGGELFF	TGCGCCAGCAGTGTCTTCGGGGGCGGGGAGCTGTTTTTT
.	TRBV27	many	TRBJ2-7	CASSSGSTYEQYF	TGTGCCAGCAGTTCAGGGTCGACCTACGAGCAGTACTTC
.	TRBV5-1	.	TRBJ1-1	CASSLYRDPYGGTEAFF	TGCGCCAGCAGCTTATACCGGGACCCTTATGGGGGCACTGAAGCTTTCTTT
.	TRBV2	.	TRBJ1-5	CASRAPGGEQHF	TGTGCCAGCAGGGCCCCGGGAGGAGAACAGCATTTT
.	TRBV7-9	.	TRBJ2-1	CASSLELALRCNEQFF	TGTGCCAGCAGCTTAGAGCTAGCGCTTAGATGCAATGAGCAGTTCTTC
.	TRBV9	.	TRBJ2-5	CTSSAPGSQETQYF	TGTACCAGCAGCGCCCCAGGCTCCCAAGAGACCCAGTACTTC
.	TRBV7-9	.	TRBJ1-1	CASSSGTGLAEAFF	TGTGCCAGCAGCTCCGGAACAGGGCTAGCTGAAGCTTTCTTT
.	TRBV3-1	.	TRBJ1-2	CASSQPGVGGYTF	TGTGCCAGCAGCCAACCCGGGGTAGGTGGCTACACCTTC
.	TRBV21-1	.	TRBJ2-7	CASSKGDRIYEQYF	TGTGCCAGCAGCAAAGGGGACAGAATCTACGAGCAGTACTTC
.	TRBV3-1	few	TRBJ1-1	CASSHSGGWGTEAFF	TGTGCCAGCAGCCATTCGGGGGGCTGGGGCACTGAAGCTTTCTTT
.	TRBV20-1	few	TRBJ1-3	CSAKGGLGDGSGNTIYF	TGCAGTGCTAAAGGGGGACTGGGGGATGGGTCTGGAAACACCATATATTTT
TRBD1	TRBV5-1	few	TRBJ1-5	CASSLGQGAFQPQHF	TGCGCCAGCAGCTTGGGGCAGGGGGCATTTCAGCCCCAGCATTTT
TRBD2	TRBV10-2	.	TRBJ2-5	CASSDWGGTETQYF	TGCGCCAGCAGTGATTGGGGGGGTACGGAGACCCAGTACTTC
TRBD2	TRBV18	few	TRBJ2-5	CASSRLAGHETQYF	TGTGCCAGCTCACGGCTAGCGGGTCATGAGACCCAGTACTTC
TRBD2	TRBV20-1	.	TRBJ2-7	CSARGRLAGGHYEQYF	TGCAGTGCAAGAGGCAGACTAGCGGGAGGACACTACGAGCAGTACTTC
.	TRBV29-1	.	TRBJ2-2	CSVEDEKGNTGELFF	TGCAGCGTTGAAGATGAGAAGGGGAACACCGGGGAGCTGTTTTTT
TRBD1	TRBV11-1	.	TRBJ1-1	CASSLVGTEKNTEAFF	TGTGCCAGCAGCTTAGTAGGGACAGAAAAGAACACTGAGGCTTTCTTT
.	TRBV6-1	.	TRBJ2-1	CASLLRSSYNEQFF	TGTGCCAGCCTTCTAAGAAGCTCCTACAATGAGCAGTTCTTC